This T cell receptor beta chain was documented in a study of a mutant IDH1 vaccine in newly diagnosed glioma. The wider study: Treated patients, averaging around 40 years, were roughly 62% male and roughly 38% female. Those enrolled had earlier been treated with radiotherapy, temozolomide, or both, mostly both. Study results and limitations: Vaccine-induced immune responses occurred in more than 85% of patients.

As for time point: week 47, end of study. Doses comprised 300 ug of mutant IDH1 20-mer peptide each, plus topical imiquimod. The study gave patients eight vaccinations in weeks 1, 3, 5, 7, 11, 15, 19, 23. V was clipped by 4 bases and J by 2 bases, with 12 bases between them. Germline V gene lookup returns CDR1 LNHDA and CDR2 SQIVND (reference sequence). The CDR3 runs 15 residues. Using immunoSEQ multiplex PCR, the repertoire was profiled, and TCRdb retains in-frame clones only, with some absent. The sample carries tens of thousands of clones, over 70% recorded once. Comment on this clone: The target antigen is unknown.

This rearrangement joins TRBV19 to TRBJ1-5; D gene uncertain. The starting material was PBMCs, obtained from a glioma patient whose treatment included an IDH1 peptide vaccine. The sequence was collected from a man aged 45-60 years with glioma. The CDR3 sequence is CASSSRRAGNQPQHF. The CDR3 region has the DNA TGTGCCAGTAGTAGCAGACGGGCAGGCAATCAGCCCCAGCATTTT.